The T cell receptor beta chain described here comes from a study of blood T cell repertoires in COVID-19. Study in general: Whether acute or convalescent, the COVID-19 samples came from the United States, Italy and Spain. From T cells, B-cell-depleted T cells, or PBMCs came the material, which was cDNA or gDNA.

Authors' methods: Reference gene primer amplification in the assay estimated nucleated cell counts. The repertoire was sequenced with immunoSEQ multiplex PCR; TCRdb's copy has only in-frame clones and lacks some. V and J calls and clone size are given by that table; D and trimming were obtained from the DNA. The table lists over 130,000 clones, less than 90% of them singletons, with about 2.5% in the top ten. CDR1 and CDR2 from the germline V gene are LNHDA and SQIVND (reference sequence). Deletions cut 5 bases from V and 0 bases from J, with 11 bases between. This CDR3 comprises 15 residues. While infection was still active, Seattle patients were enrolled and then followed longitudinally.

V usage is TRBV19 and J usage is TRBJ1-3; the D gene is possibly TRBD1 (6 bases). Input material: peripheral blood. The receptor comes from a human donor with COVID-19, enrolled during active disease. The donor label of this sample is uncertain. Written as DNA, the CDR3 is TGTGCCAGTAGTTCCAGGGGACACTCTGGAAACACCATATATTTT. Translated, it gives CASSSRGHSGNTIYF.